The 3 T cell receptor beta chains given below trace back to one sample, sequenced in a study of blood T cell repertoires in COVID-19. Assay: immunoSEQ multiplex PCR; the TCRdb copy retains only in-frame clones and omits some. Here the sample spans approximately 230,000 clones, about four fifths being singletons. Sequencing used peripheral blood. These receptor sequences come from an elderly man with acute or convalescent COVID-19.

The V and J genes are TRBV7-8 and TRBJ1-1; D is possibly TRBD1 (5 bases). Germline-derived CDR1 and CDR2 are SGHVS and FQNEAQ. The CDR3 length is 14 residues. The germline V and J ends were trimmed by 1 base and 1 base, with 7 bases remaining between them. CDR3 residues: CASSLGQRNTEAFF. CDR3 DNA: TGTGCCAGCAGCTTAGGACAGAGGAACACTGAAGCTTTCTTT.

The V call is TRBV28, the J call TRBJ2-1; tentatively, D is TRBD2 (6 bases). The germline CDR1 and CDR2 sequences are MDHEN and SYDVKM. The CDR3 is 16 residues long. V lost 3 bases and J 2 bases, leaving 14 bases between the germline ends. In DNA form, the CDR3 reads TGTGCCAGCAGTTTCGGAGGGACTCCTCCCTACAATGAGCAGTTCTTC. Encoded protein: CASSFGGTPPYNEQFF.

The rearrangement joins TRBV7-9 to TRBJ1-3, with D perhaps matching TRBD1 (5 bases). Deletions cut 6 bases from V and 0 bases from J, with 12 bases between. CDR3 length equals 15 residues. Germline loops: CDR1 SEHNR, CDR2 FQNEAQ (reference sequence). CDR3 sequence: CASRMEGRSGNTIYF. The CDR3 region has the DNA TGTGCCAGCAGGATGGAGGGGCGCTCTGGAAACACCATATATTTT.